This is a list of T cell receptor beta chains from one sample in a study of blood T cell repertoires in COVID-19. Libraries were prepared by immunoSEQ multiplex PCR; TCRdb keeps only in-frame clonotypes and omits some of them. The sample shows 360,000 or so clones, around 83% of them seen only once. Specimen: PBMCs or T cells enriched from blood (not recorded which). The receptors stem from a woman aged 50 to 60 who had recovered from COVID-19. Both conserved end residues are part of each CDR3. The order of the fields is V gene, CDR3 length, clone size, J gene, D gene, CDR3 DNA, CDR3 protein. The D gene is left open where the match is weak. Clone size is stated in some rows and not others, as once, few, many or a class when expanded.

TRBV2,15,NA,TRBJ1-1,NA,TGTGCCAGCAGGCAGGAACAGGCCAAGAACACTGAAGCTTTCTTT,CASRQEQAKNTEAFF
TRBV6-6,14,NA,TRBJ2-1,NA,TGTGCCAGCAGTCAACAGGGAACCGGGAATGAGCAGTTCTTC,CASSQQGTGNEQFF
TRBV5-1,14,NA,TRBJ2-3,NA,TGCGCCAGCAGGCCTGGGGGCAGCGCAGATACGCAGTATTTT,CASRPGGSADTQYF
TRBV7-9,14,NA,TRBJ1-6,TRBD1,TGTGCCAGCCCCCGACAGGGGCCGGGGTCACCCCTCCACTTT,CASPRQGPGSPLHF
TRBV18,15,NA,TRBJ1-2,TRBD1,TGTGCCAGCTCACCCGTTCAGACAGGGGGGCTTGGCTACACCTTC,CASSPVQTGGLGYTF
TRBV2,12,NA,TRBJ1-6,NA,TGTGCCAGCAGCAGGGCGAATTCACCCCTCCACTTT,CASSRANSPLHF
TRBV12-3/TRBV12-4,13,NA,TRBJ1-2,TRBD1,TGTGCCAGCAGTAGGGACAGGATCTATGGCTACACCTTC,CASSRDRIYGYTF
TRBV19,15,NA,TRBJ2-1,TRBD1,TGTGCCAGTAGTGGGGACAGCTACTCCTACAATGAGCAGTTCTTC,CASSGDSYSYNEQFF
TRBV19,16,few,TRBJ1-3,TRBD1,TGTGCCAGTAGTACCGACAGGGTTGGGGCTGGAAACACCATATATTTT,CASSTDRVGAGNTIYF
TRBV6-1,18,NA,TRBJ1-6,NA,TGTGCCAGCAGTGTACTAGCCGGCTCCGTGGATTATAATTCACCCCTCCACTTT,CASSVLAGSVDYNSPLHF
TRBV4-3,17,NA,TRBJ1-2,TRBD1,TGCGCCAGCAGCCAAGATGTGAGGGACAGGACGACATATGGCTACACCTTC,CASSQDVRDRTTYGYTF
TRBV6-2/TRBV6-3,15,NA,TRBJ2-4,TRBD2,TGTGCCAGCAGTTATATTAGCGGGGCAAAAAACATTCAGTACTTC,CASSYISGAKNIQYF
TRBV6-2/TRBV6-3,16,NA,TRBJ2-3,TRBD1,TGTGCCAGCAGTTATAGCGGGACAGGGGTTTCGGATACGCAGTATTTT,CASSYSGTGVSDTQYF
TRBV6-5,15,few,TRBJ1-2,NA,TGTGCCACTTCTGACGGGGGGGGCGGTCCGTTCGGCTACACCTTC,CATSDGGGGPFGYTF
TRBV11-2,15,NA,TRBJ2-7,TRBD1,TGTGCCAGCAGCCTTGGACAGGGCAGCTCCTACGAGCAGTACTTC,CASSLGQGSSYEQYF
TRBV6-2/TRBV6-3,15,NA,TRBJ1-3,NA,TGTGCCAGCAGTTCTCTACCATACTCTGGAAACACCATATATTTT,CASSSLPYSGNTIYF
TRBV5-5,12,once,TRBJ2-2,NA,TGTGCCAGCAGCTCGCCGGCCGGGGAGCTGTTTTTT,CASSSPAGELFF
TRBV15,15,NA,TRBJ2-7,TRBD1,TGTGCCACCAGCAGAGATCGACAGGGGTTCGACGAGCAGTACTTC,CATSRDRQGFDEQYF
TRBV18,14,once,TRBJ1-5,NA,TGTGCCAGCTCTCTGGGCAGGTCTCACCAGCCCCAGCATTTT,CASSLGRSHQPQHF
TRBV6-6,16,NA,TRBJ1-5,TRBD1,TGTGCCAGCAGTCCAAAGACAGGGTCCCCAACAAAACCCCAGCATTTT,CASSPKTGSPTKPQHF
TRBV7-3,13,NA,TRBJ2-7,NA,TGTGCCAGCAGCCAGGCCGGGGGCTACGAGCAGTACTTC,CASSQAGGYEQYF
TRBV13,12,NA,TRBJ1-6,TRBD1,TGTGCCAGCAGCGTCGACAGGGGGCCCCTCCACTTT,CASSVDRGPLHF
TRBV7-2,15,once,TRBJ2-1,TRBD2,TGTGCCAGCAGCTCCCGAGCGGGGGGCTACAATGAGCAGTTCTTC,CASSSRAGGYNEQFF
TRBV10-3,15,NA,TRBJ2-7,NA,TGTGCCATCAGTCGTTTTTTACTAGCCGACTACGAGCAGTACTTC,CAISRFLLADYEQYF
TRBV7-2,14,NA,TRBJ1-4,NA,TGTGCCAGCAGCTTATCCAGTCTTAATGAAAAACTGTTTTTT,CASSLSSLNEKLFF
TRBV30,17,NA,TRBJ1-2,TRBD1,TGTGCCTGGAGTGGCGGGACAGGCGGTACCCGTGACTATGGCTACACCTTC,CAWSGGTGGTRDYGYTF
TRBV7-9,16,NA,TRBJ1-1,NA,TGTGCCAGCAGCTTAGCGGGACCGGGACAGAACACTGAAGCTTTCTTT,CASSLAGPGQNTEAFF
TRBV5-1,16,few,TRBJ1-1,TRBD1,TGCGCCAGCAGCTTGGATTCTTTCCAGGGGGCAGGTGAAGCTTTCTTT,CASSLDSFQGAGEAFF
TRBV5-1,16,few,TRBJ1-2,TRBD1,TGCGCCAGCAGCTCGGACAGGGGGTCTGCAATATCTGGCTACACCTTC,CASSSDRGSAISGYTF
TRBV14,12,NA,TRBJ1-2,NA,TGTGCCAGCAGCCAATCCAGCTATGGCTACACCTTC,CASSQSSYGYTF
TRBV2,16,NA,TRBJ2-7,TRBD2,TGTGCCAGCGGCCTCTCCTCGGGGTTCGGGAGGGGCGAGCAGTACTTC,CASGLSSGFGRGEQYF
TRBV6-4,13,few,TRBJ1-1,NA,TGTGCCAGCAGTGCTGCAGTGAACACTGAAGCTTTCTTT,CASSAAVNTEAFF
TRBV3-1/TRBV3-2,11,NA,TRBJ1-2,NA,TGTGCCAGCAGCCAAGAGGGAGCGCGTACCTTC,CASSQEGARTF
TRBV18,14,NA,TRBJ2-3,NA,TGTGCCAGCTCACCACCGGTACTTTCGGATACGCAGTATTTT,CASSPPVLSDTQYF
TRBV5-4,14,NA,TRBJ1-4,NA,TGTGCCAGCAGCTTGGGGGCCTCGGGAGAAAAACTGTTTTTT,CASSLGASGEKLFF
TRBV27,12,NA,TRBJ2-7,NA,TGTGCCAGCAGTTTATCGGGGAGGGAGCAGTACTTC,CASSLSGREQYF
TRBV19,14,NA,TRBJ1-4,NA,TGTGCCAGTAGTATTACAGGGATTAATGAAAAACTGTTTTTT,CASSITGINEKLFF
TRBV9,15,NA,TRBJ1-3,TRBD1,TGTGCCAGCAGCATAAGACAGGGCTCTGGAAACACCATATATTTT,CASSIRQGSGNTIYF
TRBV6-2/TRBV6-3,18,NA,TRBJ2-1,TRBD2,TGTGCCAGCAGTATGGGACTAGCGGGAGTAGTTAGGGTGGGTGAGCAGTTCTTC,CASSMGLAGVVRVGEQFF
TRBV7-8,15,NA,TRBJ2-7,TRBD2,TGTGCCAGCAGCCCTCAGACTAGCGGGCCTTACGAGCAGTACTTC,CASSPQTSGPYEQYF
TRBV19,17,NA,TRBJ2-6,TRBD1,TGTGCCAGTAAGGGGGACAGGTCGATCTCTGGGGCCAACGTCCTGACTTTC,CASKGDRSISGANVLTF
TRBV13,16,NA,TRBJ2-3,NA,TGTGCCAGCAGCTTATTGGACTCAGGAGGCGCGGATACGCAGTATTTT,CASSLLDSGGADTQYF
TRBV7-2,16,NA,TRBJ1-5,TRBD1,TGTGCCAGCAGCGTTTCCGGGACAGGGGGCTTTCAGCCCCAGCATTTT,CASSVSGTGGFQPQHF
TRBV5-8,15,once,TRBJ2-7,TRBD1,TGTGCCAGCCCAGGGGGAGCGACGAGCTCCTACGAGCAGTACTTC,CASPGGATSSYEQYF
TRBV20-1,11,NA,TRBJ1-2,NA,TGCAGTGCTAGAGTGCGCGGTGGCTACACCTTC,CSARVRGGYTF
TRBV5-4,14,NA,TRBJ2-5,NA,TGTGCCAGCAGCTTGGGTTGGACAGAAGAGACCCAGTACTTC,CASSLGWTEETQYF
TRBV6-5,13,NA,TRBJ1-2,NA,TGTGCCAGCAGACGGGGGGGTGACTATGGCTACACCTTC,CASRRGGDYGYTF
TRBV6-2/TRBV6-3,16,NA,TRBJ2-1,NA,TGTGCCAGCAGTAAGCTGAGCGGGCTCTCGTACAATGAGCAGTTCTTC,CASSKLSGLSYNEQFF
TRBV7-2,16,few,TRBJ1-2,NA,TGTGCCAGCAGCTTAAAAGTTGGGGCAGAAAACTATGGCTACACCTTC,CASSLKVGAENYGYTF
TRBV9,13,NA,TRBJ2-3,TRBD1,TGTGCCAGCAGCCACAGGGGCCAAGATACGCAGTATTTT,CASSHRGQDTQYF
TRBV4-3,18,NA,TRBJ1-3,TRBD1,TGCGCCAGCAGCCAAGGGACAGGGGGCCTTACCTCTGGAAACACCATATATTTT,CASSQGTGGLTSGNTIYF